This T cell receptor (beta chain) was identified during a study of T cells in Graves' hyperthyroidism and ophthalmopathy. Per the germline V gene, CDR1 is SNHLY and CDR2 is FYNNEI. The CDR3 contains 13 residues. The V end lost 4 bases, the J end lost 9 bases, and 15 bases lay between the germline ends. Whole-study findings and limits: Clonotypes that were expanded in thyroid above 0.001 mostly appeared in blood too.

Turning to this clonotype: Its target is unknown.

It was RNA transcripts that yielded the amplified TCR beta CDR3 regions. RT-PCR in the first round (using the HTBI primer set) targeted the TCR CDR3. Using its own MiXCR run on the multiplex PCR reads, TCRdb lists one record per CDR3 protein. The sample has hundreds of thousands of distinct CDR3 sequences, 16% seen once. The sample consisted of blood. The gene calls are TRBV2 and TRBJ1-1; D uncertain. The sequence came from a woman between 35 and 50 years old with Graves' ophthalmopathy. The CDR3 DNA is TGTGCCAGCAGTGGGGGTGGCAGCCAAAAAGCTTTCTTT. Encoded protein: CASSGGGSQKAFF. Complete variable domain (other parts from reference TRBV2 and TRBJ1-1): EPEVTQTPSHQVTQMGQEVILRCVPISNHLYFYWYRQILGQKVEFLVSFYNNEISEKSEIFDDQFSVERPDGSNFTLKIRSTKLEDSAMYFCASSGGGSQKAFFGQGTRLTVV.